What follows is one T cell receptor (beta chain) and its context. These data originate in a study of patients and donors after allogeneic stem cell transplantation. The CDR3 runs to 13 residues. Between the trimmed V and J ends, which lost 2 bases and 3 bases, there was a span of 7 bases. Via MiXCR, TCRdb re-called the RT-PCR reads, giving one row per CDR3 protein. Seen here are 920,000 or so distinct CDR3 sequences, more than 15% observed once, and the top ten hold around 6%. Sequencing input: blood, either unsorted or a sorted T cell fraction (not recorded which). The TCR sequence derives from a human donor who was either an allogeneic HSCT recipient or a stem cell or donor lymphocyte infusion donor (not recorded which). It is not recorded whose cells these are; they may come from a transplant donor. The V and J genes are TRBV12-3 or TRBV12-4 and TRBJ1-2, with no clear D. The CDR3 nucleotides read TGTGCCAGCAGTTTAAGGGCCTACTATGGCTACACCTTC. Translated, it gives CASSLRAYYGYTF.